The sequence of this TCR beta chain was determined in a study of spatial heterogeneity in lung cancer. About the research overall: Sequencing consistently turned up more beta-chain sequences than alpha-chain sequences. The study's findings and limits: Tumor T-cell coverage was an estimated 7% or so for alpha and approximately 12% for beta chains. Tracking of tumor mutation counts was seen in expanded intratumoral alpha and beta TCR counts.

The junction had 4 bases not matched to a gene; V was cut back by 4 bases and J by 8 bases. CDR3 length: 13 residues. The germline V gene encodes CDR1 SGHDT and CDR2 YYEEEE. Many counts were recorded for this clonotype. Its antigen is currently unknown. Because this beta chain is a stray read in a library intended to capture alpha chains, its abundance should not be given much weight. The time point denotes: sample taken at primary tumor resection. TCRdb ran MiXCR on the 5' RACE reads and lists one entry per CDR3 protein. The data hold 16,000 or so distinct CDR3 sequences, with about 6.7% observed a single time.

Sequenced here: lung tumor tissue, sampled at surgery. The J gene is TRBJ2-7, the V gene TRBV5-6, with 12 positions matching TRBD1. The source is a female donor with early-stage non-small cell lung cancer. The CDR3 coding sequence is TGTGCCAGCAGCGCGGGACAGGGGGCGAAGCAGTACTTC. It is translated as CASSAGQGAKQYF.